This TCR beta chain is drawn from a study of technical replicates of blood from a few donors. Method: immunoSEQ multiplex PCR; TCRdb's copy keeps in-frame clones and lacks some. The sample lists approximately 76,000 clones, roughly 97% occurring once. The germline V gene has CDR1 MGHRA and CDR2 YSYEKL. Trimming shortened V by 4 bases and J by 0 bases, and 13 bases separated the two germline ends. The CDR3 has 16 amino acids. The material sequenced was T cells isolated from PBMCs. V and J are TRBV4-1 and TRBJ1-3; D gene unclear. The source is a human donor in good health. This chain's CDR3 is CASSRTNSDSGNTIYF. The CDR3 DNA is TGCGCCAGCAGCCGAACTAACTCGGACTCTGGAAACACCATATATTTT.